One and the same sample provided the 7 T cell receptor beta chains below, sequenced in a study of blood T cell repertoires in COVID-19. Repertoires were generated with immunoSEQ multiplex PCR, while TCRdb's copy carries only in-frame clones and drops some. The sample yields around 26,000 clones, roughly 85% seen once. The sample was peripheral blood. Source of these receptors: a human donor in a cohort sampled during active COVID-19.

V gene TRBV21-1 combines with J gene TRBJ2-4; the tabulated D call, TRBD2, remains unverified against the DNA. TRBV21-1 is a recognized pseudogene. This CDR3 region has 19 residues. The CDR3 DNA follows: TGTGCCAGCAGCACCTCACTAGCGGGCGTTTCTCTAGCCAAAAACATTCAGTACTTC. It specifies CASSTSLAGVSLAKNIQYF.

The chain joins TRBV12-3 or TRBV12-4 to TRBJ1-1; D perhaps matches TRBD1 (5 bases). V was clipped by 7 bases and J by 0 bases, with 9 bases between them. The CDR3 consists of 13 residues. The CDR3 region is CASTDSLNTEAFF. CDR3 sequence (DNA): TGTGCCAGCACCGACAGCCTGAACACTGAAGCTTTCTTT.

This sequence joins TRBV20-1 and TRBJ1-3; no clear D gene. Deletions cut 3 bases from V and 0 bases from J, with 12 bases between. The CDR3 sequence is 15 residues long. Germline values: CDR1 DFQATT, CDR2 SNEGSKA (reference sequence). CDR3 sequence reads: CSASSTLSSGNTIYF. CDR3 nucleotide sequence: TGCAGTGCTAGTTCCACCCTGAGCTCTGGAAACACCATATATTTT.

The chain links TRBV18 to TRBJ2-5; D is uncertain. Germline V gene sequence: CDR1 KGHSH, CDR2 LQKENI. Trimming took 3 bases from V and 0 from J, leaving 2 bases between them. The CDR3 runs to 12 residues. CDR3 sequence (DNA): TGTGCCAGCTCACCCTACCAAGAGACCCAGTACTTC. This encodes CASSPYQETQYF.

CDR3 residues: CASSVTGANTGELFF. For the CDR3, the DNA is TGTGCCAGCAGCGTAACAGGGGCGAACACCGGGGAGCTGTTTTTT. The chain combines TRBV9 with TRBJ2-2; 7 nucleotides align to TRBD1. The CDR3 runs to 15 residues. V lost 1 base to trimming and J lost 0 bases; unmatched junction nucleotides: 0. CDR1 is SGDLS and CDR2 is YYNGEE in the germline V gene.

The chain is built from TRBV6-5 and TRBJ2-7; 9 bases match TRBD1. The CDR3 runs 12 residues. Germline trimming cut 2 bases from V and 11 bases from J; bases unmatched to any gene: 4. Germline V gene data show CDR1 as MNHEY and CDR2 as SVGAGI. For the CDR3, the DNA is TGTGCCAGCAGTTACCCGGGACAGGGAGAGTACTTC. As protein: CASSYPGQGEYF.

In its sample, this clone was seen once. CDR3 residues: CASSPPGQGSYEQYF. CDR3 sequence (DNA): TGCGCCAGCAGCCCTCCCGGACAGGGTTCCTACGAGCAGTACTTC. The chain is built from TRBV5-1 and TRBJ2-7; 8 nucleotides match TRBD1. The germline CDR1 and CDR2 sequences are SGHRS and YFSETQ. Trimming at V came to 4 bases and at J to 1 base, leaving 7 bases not matched to a gene. The CDR3 is 15 amino acids.